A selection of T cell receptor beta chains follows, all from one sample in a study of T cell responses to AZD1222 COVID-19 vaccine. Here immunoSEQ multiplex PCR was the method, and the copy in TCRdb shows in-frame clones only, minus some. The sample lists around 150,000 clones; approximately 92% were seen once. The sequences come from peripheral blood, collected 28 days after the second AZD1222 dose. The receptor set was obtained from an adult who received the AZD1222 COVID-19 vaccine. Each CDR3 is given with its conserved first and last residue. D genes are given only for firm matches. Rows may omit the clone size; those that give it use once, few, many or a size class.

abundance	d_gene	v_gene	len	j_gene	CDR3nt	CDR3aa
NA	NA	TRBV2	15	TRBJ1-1	TGTGCCAGCAGTGAACGGGGCACCCTGAACACTGAAGCTTTCTTT	CASSERGTLNTEAFF
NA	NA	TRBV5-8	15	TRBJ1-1	TGTGCCAGCAGCTTGGTCCCGGGGCCGAACACTGAAGCTTTCTTT	CASSLVPGPNTEAFF
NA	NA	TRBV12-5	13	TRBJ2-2	TGTGCTAGTGGTTTTCTGAACACCGGGGAGCTGTTTTTT	CASGFLNTGELFF
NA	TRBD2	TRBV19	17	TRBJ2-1	TGTGCCAGTAGTTCCCGTGGAGCGGGGTACTCCTACAATGAGCAGTTCTTC	CASSSRGAGYSYNEQFF
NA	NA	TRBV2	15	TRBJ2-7	TGTGCCAGCAGTGAGGTGTGGGACCGACCCTACGAGCAGTACTTC	CASSEVWDRPYEQYF
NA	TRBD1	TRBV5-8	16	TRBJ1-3	TGTGCCAGCAGCCCTGACAGGGGAAGAGCTGGAAACACCATATATTTT	CASSPDRGRAGNTIYF
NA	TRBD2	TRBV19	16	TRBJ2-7	TGTGCCAGTTCGACTAGCGGGAGGGGCGTTGGGTACGAGCAGTACTTC	CASSTSGRGVGYEQYF
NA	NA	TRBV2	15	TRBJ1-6	TGTGCCAGCAGCCCAAGGGACGGTAGTAATTCACCCCTCCACTTT	CASSPRDGSNSPLHF
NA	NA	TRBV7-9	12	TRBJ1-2	TGTGCCAGCAGCTTAGGGGTCGGGGGCTACACCTTC	CASSLGVGGYTF
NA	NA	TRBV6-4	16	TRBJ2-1	TGTGCCAGCAGTCGGGGGTTAGGTAGCGGTTACAATGAGCAGTTCTTC	CASSRGLGSGYNEQFF
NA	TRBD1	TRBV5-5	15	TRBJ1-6	TGTGCCAGCAGCTTTCAGGGACAGTATAATTCACCCCTCCACTTT	CASSFQGQYNSPLHF
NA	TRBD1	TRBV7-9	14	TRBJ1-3	TGTGCCAGCAGCCTTGGACAGGCCGGAAACACCATATATTTT	CASSLGQAGNTIYF
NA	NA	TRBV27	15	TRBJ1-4	TGTGCCAGCAGTTCAGCCCCTAGCGTTGGGGAAAAACTGTTTTTT	CASSSAPSVGEKLFF
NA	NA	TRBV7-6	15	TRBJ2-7	TGTGCCAGCAGCTTAGGGACTGGGTCGACCTACGAGCAGTACTTC	CASSLGTGSTYEQYF
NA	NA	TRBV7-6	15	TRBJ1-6	TGTGCCAGCAGCTCCCAGGGGTCGGGTAATTCACCCCTCCACTTT	CASSSQGSGNSPLHF
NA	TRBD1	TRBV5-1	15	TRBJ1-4	TGCGCCAGCAGCTTGGCGGGGACAGGGGACGAAAAACTGTTTTTT	CASSLAGTGDEKLFF
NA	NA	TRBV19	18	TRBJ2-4	TGTGCCAGTAGTATGAGAGGGGGAAGGAGACTCGGCCAAAACATTCAGTACTTC	CASSMRGGRRLGQNIQYF
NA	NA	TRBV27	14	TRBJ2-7	TGTGCCACCCAATCCTGGCCAGGGGTCGGAGAGCAGTACTTC	CATQSWPGVGEQYF
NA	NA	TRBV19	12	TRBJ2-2	TGTGCCAGTAGTATCGACACCGGGGAGCTGTTTTTT	CASSIDTGELFF
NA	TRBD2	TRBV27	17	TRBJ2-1	TGTGCCAGCAGTTTCGATTCAGCTAGCGGGAAGTACAATGAGCAGTTCTTC	CASSFDSASGKYNEQFF
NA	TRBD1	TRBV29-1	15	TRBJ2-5	TGCAGCGTCGTCAGGACAGGTCTTGTAAAGGAGACCCAGTACTTC	CSVVRTGLVKETQYF
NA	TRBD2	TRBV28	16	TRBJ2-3	TGTGCCAGCAGTTTAGCGGGAGGCCAGTTCACAGATACGCAGTATTTT	CASSLAGGQFTDTQYF
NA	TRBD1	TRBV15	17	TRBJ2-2	TGTGCCACCAGCAAACCGGGACAGGGCTCGTACACCGGGGAGCTGTTTTTT	CATSKPGQGSYTGELFF
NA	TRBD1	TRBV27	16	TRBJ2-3	TGTGCCAGCAGTTTATGGGGACAGGGTACACCAGATACGCAGTATTTT	CASSLWGQGTPDTQYF
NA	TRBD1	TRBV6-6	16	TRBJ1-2	TGTGCCAGCAGTTCCGACCCGGGACAGGGGTGGTATGGCTACACCTTC	CASSSDPGQGWYGYTF
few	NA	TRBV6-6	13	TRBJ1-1	TGTGCCAGCATAGGTTTTATGAACACTGAAGCTTTCTTT	CASIGFMNTEAFF
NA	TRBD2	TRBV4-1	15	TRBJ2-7	TGCGCCAGCAGCCAAGATCCTAGCGGAACCTACGAGCAGTACTTC	CASSQDPSGTYEQYF
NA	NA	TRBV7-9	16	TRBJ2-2	TGTGCCAGCAGCTTAGCGATGGGTTCAGGAACCGGGGAGCTGTTTTTT	CASSLAMGSGTGELFF
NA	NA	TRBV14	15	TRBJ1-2	TGTGCCAGCAGCGAGGTGTCGGGGGCCTTGGGTGGCTACACCTTC	CASSEVSGALGGYTF
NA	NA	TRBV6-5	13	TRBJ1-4	TGTGCCAGCAGCTGGGGTTTAGATGAAAAACTGTTTTTT	CASSWGLDEKLFF
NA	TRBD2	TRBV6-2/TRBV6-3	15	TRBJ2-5	TGTGCCAGCAGTTACACAGCGGGAGGGGAAGAGACCCAGTACTTC	CASSYTAGGEETQYF
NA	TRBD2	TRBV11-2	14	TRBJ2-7	TGTGCCAGCAGCCCGAGCGGGAGGGCCTACGAGCAGTACTTC	CASSPSGRAYEQYF
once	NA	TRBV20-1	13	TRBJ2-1	TGCAGTGCTAGTTCCCGGTCTTACAATGAGCAGTTCTTC	CSASSRSYNEQFF
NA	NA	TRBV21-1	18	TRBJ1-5	TGTGCCAGCAGCGCCTCGTGGGACAGGGCGGACCCCAATCAGCCCCAGCATTTT	CASSASWDRADPNQPQHF
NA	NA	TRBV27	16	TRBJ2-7	TGTGCCAGCAGCATCACTAGCCTCCAATATCCCTACGAGCAGTACTTC	CASSITSLQYPYEQYF
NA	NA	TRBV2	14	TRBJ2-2	TGTGCCAGCAGCTCCGGGCCCTCCACCGGGGAGCTGTTTTTT	CASSSGPSTGELFF
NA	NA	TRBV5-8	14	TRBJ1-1	TGTGCCAGTCCGGGACAAAATCTGAACACTGAAGCTTTCTTT	CASPGQNLNTEAFF
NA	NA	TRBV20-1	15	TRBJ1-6	TGCAGTGCTAGTGTGGCGGGACTTGATAATTCACCCCTCCACTTT	CSASVAGLDNSPLHF
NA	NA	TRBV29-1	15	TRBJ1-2	TGCAGCGTTGACCGGGCCGCGGGGGCTAACTATGGCTACACCTTC	CSVDRAAGANYGYTF
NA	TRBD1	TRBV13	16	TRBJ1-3	TGTGCCAGCAGCCCGATAACAGGGGGAGGAGGAAACACCATATATTTT	CASSPITGGGGNTIYF
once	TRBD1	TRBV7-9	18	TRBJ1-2	TGTGCCAGCAGCTTAGATGGTTTCCGGGACAGCACTAACTATGGCTACACCTTC	CASSLDGFRDSTNYGYTF
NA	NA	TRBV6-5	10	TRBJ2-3	TGTGCCAGCAAGGGAGATACGCAGTATTTT	CASKGDTQYF
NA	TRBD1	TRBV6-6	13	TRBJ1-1	TGTGCCAGCAGAGACAGGGGGGGGACTGAAGCTTTCTTT	CASRDRGGTEAFF
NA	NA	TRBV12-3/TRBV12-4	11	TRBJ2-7	TGTGCCAGCAGTCGCCTGAACGAGCAGTACTTC	CASSRLNEQYF
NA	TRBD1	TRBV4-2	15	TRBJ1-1	TGTGCCAGCAGCCATACGGGACAGATGAACACTGAAGCTTTCTTT	CASSHTGQMNTEAFF
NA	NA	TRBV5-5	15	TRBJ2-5	TGTGCCAGCACCAGGAGCCTTCGAACGGAAGAGACCCAGTACTTC	CASTRSLRTEETQYF
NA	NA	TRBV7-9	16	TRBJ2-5	TGTGCCAGCAGCCCCCCCGCGGGAGAGGGGGAGGAGACCCAGTACTTC	CASSPPAGEGEETQYF
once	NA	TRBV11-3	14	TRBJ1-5	TGTGCCAGCAGCTCGATACTCCTAGATCAGCCCCAGCATTTT	CASSSILLDQPQHF
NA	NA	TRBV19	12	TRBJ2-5	TGTGCCAGTAGTACAAACCAAGAGACCCAGTACTTC	CASSTNQETQYF
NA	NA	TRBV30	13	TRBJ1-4	TGTGCCTGGAGTAGGAGAAACGGAGAAAAACTGTTTTTT	CAWSRRNGEKLFF
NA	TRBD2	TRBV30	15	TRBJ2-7	TGTGCCTGCAGAGTCGGGACTAGCGGGATCTACGAGCAGTACTTC	CACRVGTSGIYEQYF
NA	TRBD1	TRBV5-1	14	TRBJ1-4	TGCGCCAGCAGCCCTACAGGGGAGAATGAAAAACTGTTTTTT	CASSPTGENEKLFF
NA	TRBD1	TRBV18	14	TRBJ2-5	TGTGCCAGCTCACGTGACAGGGGGCAAGAGACCCAGTACTTC	CASSRDRGQETQYF
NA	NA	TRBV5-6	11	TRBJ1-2	TGTGCCAGCAGCTTGAACTATGGCTACACCTTC	CASSLNYGYTF
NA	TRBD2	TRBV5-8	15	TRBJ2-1	TGTGCCAGCAGCTTGGAACTAGCGGCCTACAATGAGCAGTTCTTC	CASSLELAAYNEQFF
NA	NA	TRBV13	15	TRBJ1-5	TGTGCCAGCAGCCCGCCGACAGTTGGCAATCAGCCCCAGCATTTT	CASSPPTVGNQPQHF
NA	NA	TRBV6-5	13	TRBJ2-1	TGTGCCAGCAGTTACAGACTCTTCAATGAGCAGTTCTTC	CASSYRLFNEQFF
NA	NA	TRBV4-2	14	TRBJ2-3	TGTGCCAGCAGCCAAGAGGAGGATGTAGATACGCAGTATTTT	CASSQEEDVDTQYF
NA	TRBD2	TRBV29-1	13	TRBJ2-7	TGCAGCGTTTCGGGACTAGTTTCCTACGAGCAGTACTTC	CSVSGLVSYEQYF